The sequence of this T cell receptor (beta chain) was determined in a study of blood T cell repertoires in COVID-19. Background on the study: Sites across the United States, Italy and Spain contributed samples from acute and convalescent COVID-19.

The ends lost 0 bases at V and 7 bases at J; junction bases unmatched: 11. The CDR3 runs to 17 residues. Germline lookup yields CDR1 MNHNS and CDR2 SASEGT. This table comes from immunoSEQ multiplex PCR, and its TCRdb copy is limited to in-frame clones, with some not included. The data show 64,000 or so clones, with less than 80% seen just once and around a tenth held by the top ten. Sequenced: peripheral blood. The source of this sequence is a human donor in a cohort sampled during active COVID-19. The chain is built from TRBV6-1 and TRBJ2-2; 7 bases are a match to TRBD2. CDR3 coding DNA: TGTGCCAGCAGTGAAGCTGTGTGGGAGGGAGGTGGCGGGGAGCTGTTTTTT. It encodes CASSEAVWEGGGGELFF.